This entry lists 5 T cell receptor beta chains sequenced from one sample in a study of blood T cells in healthy people across ages. The use of a sample-barcoded 5' primer and a J-beta primer mix characterized a second PCR of roughly 6 to 11 cycles. One entry per CDR3 protein, called by TCRdb with MiXCR from the 5' RACE reads. The data contain about 780,000 distinct CDR3 sequences, about 47% of them singletons. The source material was blood. These receptor sequences come from a man at least 80 years old in good health.

The gene calls are TRBV6-1 and TRBJ2-2, with D perhaps being TRBD1 or TRBD2 (7 bases each). Germline assignment: CDR1 MNHNS and CDR2 SASEGT. Trimming removed 6 bases at V and 2 bases at J, with 22 bases between. This CDR3 is 18 amino acids long. CDR3 loop: CASRHARGGLNNTGELFF. CDR3 coding DNA: TGTGCCAGCAGACATGCCAGGGGGGGCCTGAACAACACCGGGGAGCTGTTTTTT.

J is TRBJ2-3 and V is TRBV5-5, with no clear D. The germline V gene encodes CDR1 SGHKS and CDR2 YYEKEE (reference sequence). CDR3 length equals 15 residues. Trimming cost V 0 bases and J 2 bases, with 10 bases left between them. The CDR3 protein is CASSLGQVDTDTQYF. CDR3 nucleotides: TGTGCCAGCAGCTTGGGGCAGGTGGACACAGATACGCAGTATTTT.

This clonotype was recorded a few times. This chain connects TRBV11-2 to TRBJ1-5; D remains ambiguous. Germline CDR1 SGHAT, CDR2 FQNNGV. V shed 1 base and J shed 1 base, with 11 bases lying between them. The CDR3 has 16 amino acids. CDR3 bases: TGTGCCAGCAGCTTAGGAACTTGGGGAAGCAATCAGCCCCAGCATTTT. As protein: CASSLGTWGSNQPQHF.

This clonotype came up a few times. This chain joins TRBV5-1 and TRBJ2-1; 7 nucleotides agree with TRBD2. V trimming: 6 bases; J trimming: 11 bases; junction bases outside the gene matches: 17. CDR1 SGHRS and CDR2 YFSETQ come from the germline V gene. The CDR3 has 15 residues. The CDR3 loop reads CASNAGSGVIYQQFF. The CDR3 DNA reads as TGCGCCAGCAATGCGGGAAGCGGGGTCATTTATCAGCAGTTCTTC. Combining the CDR3 with reference TRBV5-1 and TRBJ2-1 gives the whole variable domain KAGVTQTPRYLIKTRGQQVTLSCSPISGHRSVSWYQQTPGQGLQFLFEYFSETQRNKGNFPGRFSGRQFSNSRSEMNVSTLELGDSALYLCASNAGSGVIYQQFFGPGTRLTVL.

As regards this clonotype: With a much larger clone just one base away, this may be a read error. The gene calls are TRBV18 and TRBJ1-6, with TRBD1 matching 9 bases. CDR3 length equals 16 residues. CDR1 and CDR2 (germline): KGHSH, LQKENI. Trimming removed 0 bases from V and 7 bases from J; junction bases left unmatched: 4. CDR3 nucleotides: TGTGCCAGCTCACCACCGGGACAGGGTGACAATTCACCCCTCCACTTT. This gives the protein CASSPPGQGDNSPLHF.